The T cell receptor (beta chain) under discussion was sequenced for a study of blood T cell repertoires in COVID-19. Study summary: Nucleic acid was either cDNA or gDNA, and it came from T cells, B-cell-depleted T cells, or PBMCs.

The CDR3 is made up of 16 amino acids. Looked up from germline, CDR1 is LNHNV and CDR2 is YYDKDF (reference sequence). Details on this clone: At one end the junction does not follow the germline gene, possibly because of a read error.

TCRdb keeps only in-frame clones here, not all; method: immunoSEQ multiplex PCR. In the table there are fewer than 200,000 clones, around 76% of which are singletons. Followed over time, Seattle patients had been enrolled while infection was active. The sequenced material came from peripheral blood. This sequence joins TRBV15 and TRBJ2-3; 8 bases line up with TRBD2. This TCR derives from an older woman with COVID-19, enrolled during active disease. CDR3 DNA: TGTGCCGCCAGCCTCGGGGGCGGGGGGCAAGCAGATACGCAGTATTTT. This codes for CAASLGGGGQADTQYF.